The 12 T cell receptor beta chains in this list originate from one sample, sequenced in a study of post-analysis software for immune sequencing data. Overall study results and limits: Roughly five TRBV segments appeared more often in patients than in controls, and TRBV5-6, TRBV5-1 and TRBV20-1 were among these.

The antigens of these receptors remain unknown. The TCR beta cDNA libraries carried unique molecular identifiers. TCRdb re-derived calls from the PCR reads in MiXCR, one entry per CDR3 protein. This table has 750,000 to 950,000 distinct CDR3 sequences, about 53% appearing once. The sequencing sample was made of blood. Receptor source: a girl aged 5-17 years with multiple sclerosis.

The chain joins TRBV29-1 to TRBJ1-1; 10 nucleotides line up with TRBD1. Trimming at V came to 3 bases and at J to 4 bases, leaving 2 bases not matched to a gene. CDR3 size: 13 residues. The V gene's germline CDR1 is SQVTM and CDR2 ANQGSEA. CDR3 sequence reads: CSVDRQGATEAFF. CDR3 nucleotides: TGCAGCGTTGATAGACAGGGGGCCACTGAAGCTTTCTTT.

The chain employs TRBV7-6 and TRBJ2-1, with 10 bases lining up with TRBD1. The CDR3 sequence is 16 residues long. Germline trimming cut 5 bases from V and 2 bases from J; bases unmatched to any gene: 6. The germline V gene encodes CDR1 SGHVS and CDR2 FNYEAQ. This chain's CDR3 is CASSLGGTGAYNEQFF. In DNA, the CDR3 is TGTGCCAGCAGCCTTGGTGGGACAGGGGCCTACAATGAGCAGTTCTTC.

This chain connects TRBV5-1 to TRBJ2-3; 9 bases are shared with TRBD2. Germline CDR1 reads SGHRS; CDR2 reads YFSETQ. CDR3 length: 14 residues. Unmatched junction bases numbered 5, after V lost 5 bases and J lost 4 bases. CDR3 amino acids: CASSLRGGPDTQYF. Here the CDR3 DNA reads TGCGCCAGCAGTCTGCGGGGGGGCCCAGATACGCAGTATTTT. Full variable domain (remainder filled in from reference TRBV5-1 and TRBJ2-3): KAGVTQTPRYLIKTRGQQVTLSCSPISGHRSVSWYQQTPGQGLQFLFEYFSETQRNKGNFPGRFSGRQFSNSRSEMNVSTLELGDSALYLCASSLRGGPDTQYFGPGTRLTVL.

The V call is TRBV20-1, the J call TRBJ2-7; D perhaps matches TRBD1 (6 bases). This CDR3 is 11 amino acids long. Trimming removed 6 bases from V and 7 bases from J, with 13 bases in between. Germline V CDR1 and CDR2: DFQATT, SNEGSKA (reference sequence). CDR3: CSARQVSEQYF. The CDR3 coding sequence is TGCAGTGCAAGACAGGTTTCGGAGCAGTACTTC.

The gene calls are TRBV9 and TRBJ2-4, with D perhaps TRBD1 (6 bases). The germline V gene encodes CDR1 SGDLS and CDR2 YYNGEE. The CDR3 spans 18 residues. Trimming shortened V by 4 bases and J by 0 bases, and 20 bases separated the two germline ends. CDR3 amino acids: CASSTGTGTPVAKNIQYF. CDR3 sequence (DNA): TGTGCCAGCAGCACGGGGACCGGGACACCAGTAGCCAAAAACATTCAGTACTTC.

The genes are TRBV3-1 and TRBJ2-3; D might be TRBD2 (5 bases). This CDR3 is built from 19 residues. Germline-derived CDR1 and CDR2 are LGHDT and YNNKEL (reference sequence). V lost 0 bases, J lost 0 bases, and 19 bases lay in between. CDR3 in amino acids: CASSQEDFRGWSSTDTQYF. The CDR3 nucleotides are TGTGCCAGCAGCCAAGAAGACTTCCGCGGGTGGTCTAGCACAGATACGCAGTATTTT.

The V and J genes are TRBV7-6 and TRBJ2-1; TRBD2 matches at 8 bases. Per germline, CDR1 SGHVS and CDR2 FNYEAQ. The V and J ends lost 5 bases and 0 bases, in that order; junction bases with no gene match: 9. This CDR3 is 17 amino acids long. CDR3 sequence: CASSRLALPSSYNEQFF. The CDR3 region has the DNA TGTGCCAGCAGCCGACTAGCGCTACCGAGCTCCTACAATGAGCAGTTCTTC. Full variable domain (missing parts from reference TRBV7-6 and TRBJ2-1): GAGVSQSPRYKVTKRGQDVALRCDPISGHVSLYWYRQALGQGPEFLTYFNYEAQQDKSGLPNDRFSAERPEGSISTLTIQRTEQRDSAMYRCASSRLALPSSYNEQFFGPGTRLTVL.

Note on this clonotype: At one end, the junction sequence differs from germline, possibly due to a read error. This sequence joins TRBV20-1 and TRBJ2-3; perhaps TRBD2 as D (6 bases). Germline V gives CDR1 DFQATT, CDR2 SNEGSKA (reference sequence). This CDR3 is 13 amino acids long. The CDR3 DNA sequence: TGCAGCGCTAGAACAGGAGGGTCAGATACGCAGTATTTT. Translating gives CSARTGGSDTQYF.

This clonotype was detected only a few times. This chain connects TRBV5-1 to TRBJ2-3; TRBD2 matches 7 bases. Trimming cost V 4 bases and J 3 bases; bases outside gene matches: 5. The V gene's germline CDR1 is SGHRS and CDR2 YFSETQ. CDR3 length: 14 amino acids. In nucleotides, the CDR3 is TGCGCCAGCAGCCTCTGGCGGGAGACAGATACGCAGTATTTT. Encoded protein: CASSLWRETDTQYF.

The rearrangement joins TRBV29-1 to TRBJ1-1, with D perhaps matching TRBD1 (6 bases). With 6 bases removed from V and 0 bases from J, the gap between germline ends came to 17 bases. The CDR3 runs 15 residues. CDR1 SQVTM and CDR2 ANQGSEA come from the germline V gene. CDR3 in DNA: TGCAGCGTCCGGACAGCCCGCACCATGAACACTGAAGCTTTCTTT. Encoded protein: CSVRTARTMNTEAFF.

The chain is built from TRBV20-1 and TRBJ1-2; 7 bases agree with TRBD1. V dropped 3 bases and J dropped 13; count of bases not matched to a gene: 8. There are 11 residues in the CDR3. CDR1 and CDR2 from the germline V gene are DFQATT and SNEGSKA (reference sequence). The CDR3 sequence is CSASRQGGGTF. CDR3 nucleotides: TGCAGTGCTAGTAGGCAGGGGGGAGGCACCTTC.

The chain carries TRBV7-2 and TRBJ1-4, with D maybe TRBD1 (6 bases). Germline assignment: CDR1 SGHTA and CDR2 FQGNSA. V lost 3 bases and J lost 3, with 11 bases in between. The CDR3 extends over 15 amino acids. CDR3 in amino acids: CASSFNREANEKLFF. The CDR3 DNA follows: TGTGCCAGCAGCTTCAACAGGGAAGCTAATGAAAAACTGTTTTTT.